This TCR beta chain came from a study of blood T cell repertoires in COVID-19 (dated by TCRdb to 2020 to 2021). Notes on the research overall: Samples from collaborators originated in the United States, Italy and Spain and spanned both the acute and convalescent phases of COVID-19. The material from the prospective study consisted of cDNA or gDNA derived from T cells, B-cell-depleted T cells, or PBMCs. Deeply sampled blood TCRbeta repertoires from subjects exposed to, actively infected with, or recovered from COVID-19 were included in the dataset. The repertoires were released in a freely available public database intended as a resource for research on the immune response to SARS-CoV-2. Samples came from the ongoing ImmuneRACE study (first 160 participants) plus 1,254 subjects from 6 global collaborators. Sample metadata almost always included a de-identified subject ID, COVID-19 status, age in years and sex. Where available, HLA class I and class II types were obtained from metadata supplied by the sample provider rather than from assay-based typing.

The immunoSEQ Assay, a bias-controlled multiplex PCR, was used to amplify TCRbeta CDR3 regions from genomic DNA. On the authors' methods: Within the assay, amplification of reference gene primers was used to estimate how many nucleated cells each sample contained. To quantify the absolute abundance of each unique TCRbeta CDR3 rearrangement, sequence reads were collapsed and filtered. Productive Simpson clonality was computed per sample as the square root of Simpson's diversity index over productive rearrangements. The table comes from immuneACCESS by way of TCRdb, which keeps in-frame sequences with V and J called. Part of the clones is missing from these tables; in studies checked, under half for an unresolved V gene and the rest for unknown reasons. That table supplies the V and J calls and clone size; D and trimming were determined from the DNA. Across this sample there are 350,000 to 450,000 clones, with approximately 89% seen only once. In total, the top ten clones hold 2% to 2.5% of the sample.

One collaborating source in Seattle enrolled patients during active infection and followed them longitudinally through the course of disease. The collaborating institutions used their own protocols to collect whole blood in K2EDTA tubes. For TCRbeta analysis, collaborators shipped samples in one of three forms: frozen whole blood, isolated PBMCs, or DNA extracted from either of those sample types. Notes on this clone: What antigen it recognizes has not been identified. Within one base of it there is no much larger clone, and no base qualities were kept.

What the authors observed across the whole study: How much clinical and demographic metadata was included differed by source and by participant, and the metadata was provided uncurated.

Sequenced input: peripheral blood. This clonotype originated in a woman aged 55-70 years with COVID-19, enrolled during active disease.

The nucleotides read TGTGCCAGCAGTTTAACGATGGACAGGGGCTACACCTTC. It translates as CASSLTMDRGYTF. The chain couples TRBV28 to TRBJ1-2, with 7 middle bases fitting TRBD1. Compared with germline, V lacks 2 bases and J lacks 8 bases; bases without a gene match: 5. The germline V gene sets CDR1 to MDHEN and CDR2 to SYDVKM. From the cysteine up to the phenylalanine, the CDR3 has a length of 13 residues. Only the CDR3 portion is preserved as DNA: 39 bases, with reading frame beginning at the first base.